This T cell receptor beta chain is from a study of cytomegalovirus exposure and HLA in healthy donors. Study-level points and caveats: A later analysis found common viral pathogens apparently linked to several of the most significant clusters. The study recorded some 160 TCR beta chains that were cytomegalovirus-associated.

The PCR ran on 60 Vbeta and 13 Jbeta primers. The repertoire was sequenced with immunoSEQ multiplex PCR; TCRdb's copy has only in-frame clones and lacks some. The data contain some 150,000 clones, approximately 80% of them singletons. Notes on this clone: Its matching antigen is unknown.

Regarding donors, all were healthy bone marrow donors. While unrecorded immune exposures were likely, the donors were nominally healthy when sampled. The TCR was taken from a man between 18 and 35 years old in good health and CMV-seropositive. Specimen: PBMCs.

The DNA of the CDR3 is TGCAGCGTTGAGTCCGGGACAGCTAACTATGGCTACACCTTC. It encodes CSVESGTANYGYTF. The chain joins TRBV29-1 to TRBJ1-2; 7 nucleotides match TRBD1. J gave up 0 bases and V 3 bases, and 4 bases lay outside the gene matches. Germline V gene sequence: CDR1 SQVTM, CDR2 ANQGSEA. The CDR3 is made up of 14 amino acids.